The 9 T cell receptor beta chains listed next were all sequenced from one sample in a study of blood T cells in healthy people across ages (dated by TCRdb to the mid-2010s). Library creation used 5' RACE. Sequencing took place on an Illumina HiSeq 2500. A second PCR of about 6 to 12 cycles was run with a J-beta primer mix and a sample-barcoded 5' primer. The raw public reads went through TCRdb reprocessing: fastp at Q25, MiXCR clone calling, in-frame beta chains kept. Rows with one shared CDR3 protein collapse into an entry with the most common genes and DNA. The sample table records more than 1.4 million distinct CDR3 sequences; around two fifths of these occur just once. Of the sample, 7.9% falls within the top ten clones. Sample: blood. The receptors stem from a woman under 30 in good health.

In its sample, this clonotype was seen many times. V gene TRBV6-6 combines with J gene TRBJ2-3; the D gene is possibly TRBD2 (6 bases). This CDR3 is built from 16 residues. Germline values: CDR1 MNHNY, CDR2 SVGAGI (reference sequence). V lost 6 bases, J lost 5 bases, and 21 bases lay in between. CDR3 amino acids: CASRWGDGRSGDTQYF. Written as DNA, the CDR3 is TGTGCCAGCAGATGGGGTGACGGGAGAAGTGGAGATACGCAGTATTTT.

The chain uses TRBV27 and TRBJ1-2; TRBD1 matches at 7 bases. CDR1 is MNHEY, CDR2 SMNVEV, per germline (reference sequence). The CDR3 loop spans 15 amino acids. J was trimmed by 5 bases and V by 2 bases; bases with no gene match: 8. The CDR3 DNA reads TGTGCCAGCAGTTTAATCGGACAGGAAGGATATGGCTACACCTTC. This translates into CASSLIGQEGYGYTF.

CDR3 bases: TGTGCCAGCAGCTCCAGCGGGAGGAGACAAGAGACCCAGTACTTC. Residues: CASSSSGRRQETQYF. The chain uses TRBV5-4 and TRBJ2-7; TRBD2 matches at 9 bases. The J call is in doubt because the DNA end fits TRBJ2-5 better. CDR1 SGHNT and CDR2 YYREEE come from the germline V gene (reference sequence). The CDR3 is 15 amino acids.

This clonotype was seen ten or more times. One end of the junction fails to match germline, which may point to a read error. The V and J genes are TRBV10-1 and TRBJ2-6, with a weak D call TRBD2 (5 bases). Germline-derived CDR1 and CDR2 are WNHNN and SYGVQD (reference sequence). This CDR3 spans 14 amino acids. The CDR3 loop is CASSAGSGANVLTF. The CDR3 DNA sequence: TGTGCCAGCAGTGCGGGCTCTGGGGCCAACGTCCTGACTTTC.

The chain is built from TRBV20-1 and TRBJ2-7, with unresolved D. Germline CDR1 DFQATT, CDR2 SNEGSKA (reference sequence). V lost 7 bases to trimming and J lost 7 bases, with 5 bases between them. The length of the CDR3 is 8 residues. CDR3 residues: CSVHEQYF. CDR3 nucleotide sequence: TGCAGTGTTCATGAGCAGTACTTC.

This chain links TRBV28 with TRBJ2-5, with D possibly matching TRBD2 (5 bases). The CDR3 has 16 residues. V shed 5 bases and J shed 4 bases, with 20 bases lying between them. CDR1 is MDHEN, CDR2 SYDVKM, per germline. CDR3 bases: TGTGCCAGCAGTCGCGGGCCGGGCCTAAGGATAGAGACCCAGTACTTC. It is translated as CASSRGPGLRIETQYF. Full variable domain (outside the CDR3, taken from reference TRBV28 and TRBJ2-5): DVKVTQSSRYLVKRTGEKVFLECVQDMDHENMFWYRQDPGLGLRLIYFSYDVKMKEKGDIPEGYSVSREKKERFSLILESASTNQTSMYLCASSRGPGLRIETQYFGPGTRLLVL.

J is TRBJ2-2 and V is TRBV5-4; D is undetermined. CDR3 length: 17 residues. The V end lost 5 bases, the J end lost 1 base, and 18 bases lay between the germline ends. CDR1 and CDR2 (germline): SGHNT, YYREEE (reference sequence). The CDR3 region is CASSPAGLMWNTGELFF. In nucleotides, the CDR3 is TGTGCCAGCAGTCCCGCCGGGTTGATGTGGAACACCGGGGAGCTGTTTTTT. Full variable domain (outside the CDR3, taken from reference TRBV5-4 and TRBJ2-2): ETGVTQSPTHLIKTRGQQVTLRCSSQSGHNTVSWYQQALGQGPQFIFQYYREEENGRGNFPPRFSGLQFPNYSSELNVNALELDDSALYLCASSPAGLMWNTGELFFGEGSRLTVL.

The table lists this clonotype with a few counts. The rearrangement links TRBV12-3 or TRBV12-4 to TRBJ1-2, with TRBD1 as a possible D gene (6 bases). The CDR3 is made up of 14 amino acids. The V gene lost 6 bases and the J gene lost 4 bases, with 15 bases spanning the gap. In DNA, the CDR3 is TGTGCCAGCAGCCGCAGGGGTACTTCCTATGGCTACACCTTC. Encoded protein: CASSRRGTSYGYTF.

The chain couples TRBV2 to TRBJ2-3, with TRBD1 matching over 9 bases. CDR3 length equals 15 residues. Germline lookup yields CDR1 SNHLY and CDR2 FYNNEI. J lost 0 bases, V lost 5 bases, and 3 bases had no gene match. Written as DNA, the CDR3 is TGTGCCAGCAGTAAAGACAGGGGGAGCACAGATACGCAGTATTTT. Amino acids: CASSKDRGSTDTQYF.